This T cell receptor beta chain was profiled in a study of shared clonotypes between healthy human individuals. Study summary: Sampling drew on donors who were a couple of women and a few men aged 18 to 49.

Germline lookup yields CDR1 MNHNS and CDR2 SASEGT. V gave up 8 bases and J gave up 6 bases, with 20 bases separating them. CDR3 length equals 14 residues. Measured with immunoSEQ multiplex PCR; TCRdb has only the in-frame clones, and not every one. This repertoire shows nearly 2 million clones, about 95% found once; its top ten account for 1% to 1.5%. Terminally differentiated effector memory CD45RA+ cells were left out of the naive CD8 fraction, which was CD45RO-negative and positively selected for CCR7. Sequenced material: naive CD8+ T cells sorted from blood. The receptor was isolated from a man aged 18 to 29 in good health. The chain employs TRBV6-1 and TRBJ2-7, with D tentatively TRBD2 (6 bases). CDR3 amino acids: CASGPVGGTGEQYF. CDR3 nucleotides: TGTGCCAGCGGCCCCGTAGGAGGGACGGGCGAGCAGTACTTC.